A single sample is the source of the 9 T cell receptor beta chains below, sequenced in a study of blood T cell repertoires in COVID-19. Here immunoSEQ multiplex PCR was the method, and the copy in TCRdb shows in-frame clones only, minus some. The table records some 150,000 clones, around 83% of them present only once. Sequencing was done on a sample of peripheral blood. Receptor source: a woman aged 60-75 years with acute or convalescent COVID-19.

This clone was counted between two and nine times. The chain recombines TRBV19 with TRBJ1-3; TRBD1 matches 7 bases. The CDR3 contains 15 residues. In germline, CDR1 is LNHDA, CDR2 SQIVND (reference sequence). The J segment lost 3 bases and the V segment lost 5 bases, leaving 7 bases of the junction unmatched. CDR3 nucleotides: TGTGCCAGTAGTGAGACAGGGATGGGTGGAAACACCATATATTTT. Protein: CASSETGMGGNTIYF.

A single count supports this clone. V and J are TRBV14 and TRBJ2-7; 13 bases are shared with TRBD2. The CDR3 has 18 residues. J lost 3 bases, V lost 0 bases, and 8 bases had no gene match. Looked up from germline, CDR1 is SGHDN and CDR2 is FVKESK. For the CDR3, the DNA is TGTGCCAGCAGCCAAGATCGACTAGCGGGGGGCTACCGCTACGAGCAGTACTTC. The encoded protein is CASSQDRLAGGYRYEQYF. The full variable domain, completed using reference TRBV14 and TRBJ2-7, is EAGVTQFPSHSVIEKGQTVTLRCDPISGHDNLYWYRRVMGKEIKFLLHFVKESKQDESGMPNNRFLAERTGGTYSTLKVQPAELEDSGVYFCASSQDRLAGGYRYEQYFGPGTRLTVT.

This clone was seen just once. The rearrangement uses TRBV6-6 and TRBJ2-2; D possibly corresponds to TRBD1 (6 bases). The CDR3 spans 14 residues. V was clipped by 0 bases and J by 4 bases, with 6 bases between them. Germline values: CDR1 MNHNY, CDR2 SVGAGI (reference sequence). The DNA for the CDR3 is TGTGCCAGCAGTTACTCAGGGGGCACCGGGGAGCTGTTTTTT. Its protein is CASSYSGGTGELFF.

As regards this clone: Different DNA sequences within this sample yield the same CDR3. V is TRBV5-1 and J is TRBJ2-7, with 9 bases identical to TRBD2. V lost 0 bases and J lost 4; bases outside the gene matches: 8. CDR3 length: 16 residues. The germline V gene encodes CDR1 SGHRS and CDR2 YFSETQ. The CDR3 DNA follows: TGCGCCAGCAGCTTGGCGGGGCGGGGGGGCATATACGAGCAGTACTTC. Protein: CASSLAGRGGIYEQYF.

The J gene is TRBJ2-1, the V gene TRBV6-5; D is perhaps TRBD1 (6 bases). Germline V CDR1 and CDR2: MNHEY, SVGAGI. This CDR3 region has 13 residues. Trimming took 10 bases from V and 1 from J, leaving 11 bases between them. Here the CDR3 DNA reads TGTGCCACCAAAAGGGGGTCCTACAATGAGCAGTTCTTC. Translation: CATKRGSYNEQFF.

CDR3 coding DNA: TGTGCCAGCAGTCCACTGAGGATAGCGGGGGCCCTCTCCTACAATGAGCAGTTCTTC. It specifies CASSPLRIAGALSYNEQFF. The gene calls are TRBV27 and TRBJ2-1; 9 bases match TRBD2. Germline lookup yields CDR1 MNHEY and CDR2 SMNVEV (reference sequence). The CDR3 has 19 amino acids. V gave up 5 bases and J gave up 0 bases; unmatched junction bases: 14.

Only one count was recorded for this clone. V gene TRBV5-4 combines with J gene TRBJ2-7, with 7 bases aligning to TRBD1. The ends lost 2 bases at V and 1 base at J; junction bases unmatched: 3. The CDR3 has 14 residues. Looked up from germline, CDR1 is SGHNT and CDR2 is YYREEE (reference sequence). This CDR3 reads CASSLQQGSYEQYF. CDR3 in DNA: TGTGCCAGCAGCTTACAACAGGGGTCCTACGAGCAGTACTTC.

This clone was detected only once. The chain couples TRBV15 to TRBJ2-1, with a weak D call TRBD1 (6 bases). The V end lost 6 bases, the J end lost 5 bases, and 17 bases lay between the germline ends. Germline V gene lookup returns CDR1 LNHNV and CDR2 YYDKDF (reference sequence). The CDR3 spans 15 residues. The CDR3 spells CATSDQGRRDNEQFF. The CDR3 bases are TGTGCCACCAGTGACCAGGGGCGGCGTGACAATGAGCAGTTCTTC. Combining the CDR3 with reference TRBV15 and TRBJ2-1 gives the whole variable domain DAMVIQNPRYQVTQFGKPVTLSCSQTLNHNVMYWYQQKSSQAPKLLFHYYDKDFNNEADTPDNFQSRRPNTSFCFLDIRSPGLGDTAMYLCATSDQGRRDNEQFFGPGTRLTVL.

This chain connects TRBV7-9 to TRBJ2-7, with 12 bases aligning to TRBD1. CDR3 length equals 14 residues. The J segment lost 3 bases and the V segment lost 4 bases, leaving 1 base of the junction unmatched. The germline CDR1 and CDR2 sequences are SEHNR and FQNEAQ (reference sequence). The CDR3 here is CASSWDRGLYEQYF. The CDR3 DNA sequence: TGTGCCAGCAGCTGGGACAGGGGGCTCTACGAGCAGTACTTC.